The clone carrying this T cell receptor (beta chain) has ten or more counts. This record comes from a study of neurological immune-mediated disorders. TCRdb independently ran MiXCR on the 5' RACE reads; one entry per CDR3 protein. Here the sample spans some 42,000 distinct CDR3 sequences, around a tenth being singletons. Trimming left V 5 bases short and J 5 bases short, with 7 bases between. This CDR3 region has 13 residues. The source material was CD4+ T cells from blood. This TCR came from a woman aged 25 to 39 with HTLV-1-associated myelopathy (HAM/TSP). The V gene is TRBV12-3 or TRBV12-4, the J gene TRBJ1-6; tentative D call: TRBD1 (5 bases). CDR3 region: CASSVRDNSPLHF. The CDR3 DNA reads TGTGCCAGCAGTGTCAGGGATAATTCACCCCTCCACTTT.